The next 28 T cell receptor beta chains were all read from a single sample in a study of blood T cell repertoires in COVID-19. The table came from immunoSEQ multiplex PCR; TCRdb's copy has only in-frame clones and leaves some out. The table has 200,000 to 250,000 clones, around 82% seen once. The source material was peripheral blood. These receptors all stem from a woman aged 70-85 years with acute or convalescent COVID-19.

CDR3: CATSEGTGADTQYF. The CDR3 DNA follows: TGTGCCACCAGTGAAGGGACAGGTGCAGATACGCAGTATTTT. This rearrangement joins TRBV24-1 to TRBJ2-3, with 8 bases that match TRBD1. The CDR3 extends over 14 amino acids. With 4 bases clipped from V and 4 bases from J, the junction kept 3 bases outside the gene matches. Germline CDR1 is KGHDR and CDR2 is SFDVKD.

V is TRBV12-5 and J is TRBJ2-2, with D possibly being TRBD2 (6 bases). The ends were cut back, 1 base at V and 4 bases at J, with 13 bases in the middle. This CDR3 has 16 amino acids. CDR1 LGHNT and CDR2 FRNRAP come from the germline V gene. The CDR3 protein is CASGLDGGSGTGELFF. The CDR3 region has the DNA TGTGCTAGTGGTTTGGATGGGGGGAGCGGCACCGGGGAGCTGTTTTTT.

In its sample, this clone was seen once. The chain has TRBV11-1 and TRBJ2-5, with TRBD2 as a possible D gene (5 bases). Germline values: CDR1 SGHAT, CDR2 FQDESV (reference sequence). The CDR3 is made up of 16 amino acids. The V gene lost 5 bases and the J gene lost 0 bases, with 16 bases spanning the gap. CDR3 loop: CASSPLRTGYQETQYF. Written as DNA, the CDR3 is TGTGCCAGCAGCCCGTTAAGAACGGGGTACCAAGAGACCCAGTACTTC.

V and J are TRBV27 and TRBJ1-1, with D tentatively TRBD1 (6 bases). CDR3 size: 12 residues. Trimming took off 8 bases at V and 1 base at J, with 8 bases between the two ends. The germline CDR1 and CDR2 sequences are MNHEY and SMNVEV (reference sequence). The CDR3 loop is CASGRGNTEAFF. DNA of the CDR3: TGTGCCAGCGGCAGGGGGAACACTGAAGCTTTCTTT.

The chain couples TRBV5-4 to TRBJ2-7; 8 bases match TRBD2. Germline values: CDR1 SGHNT, CDR2 YYREEE (reference sequence). CDR3 length: 16 amino acids. J lost 0 bases, V lost 1 base, and 6 bases had no gene match. The CDR3 here is CASSLSGGRSSYEQYF. CDR3 nucleotide sequence: TGTGCCAGCAGCTTGTCGGGCGGGAGGAGCTCCTACGAGCAGTACTTC.

This chain links TRBV6-1 with TRBJ2-7; 9 bases fit TRBD1. Per the germline V gene, CDR1 is MNHNS and CDR2 is SASEGT. J gave up 5 bases and V 4 bases, and 9 bases lay outside the gene matches. CDR3 length: 15 amino acids. The CDR3 loop reads CASSGTGGSGHEQYF. The CDR3 nucleotides are TGTGCCAGCAGTGGAACAGGGGGCTCGGGTCACGAGCAGTACTTC.

This clone occurred many times. This chain links TRBV18 with TRBJ1-3; D remains unclear. The CDR3 has 14 residues. The V gene lost 3 bases and the J gene lost 2 bases, with 8 bases spanning the gap. Germline CDR1 and CDR2: KGHSH and LQKENI. The CDR3 bases are TGTGCCAGCTCACCCCCGGCGGCTGGAAACACCATATATTTT. It yields the protein CASSPPAAGNTIYF.

The CDR3 here is CASSVVQGLTDTQYF. In DNA form, the CDR3 reads TGCGCCAGCAGTGTTGTACAGGGGCTCACAGATACGCAGTATTTT. V usage is TRBV10-1 and J usage is TRBJ2-3; 7 positions match TRBD1. The length of the CDR3 is 15 residues. From germline, CDR1 is WNHNN and CDR2 SYGVQD (reference sequence). V lost 4 bases, J lost 2 bases, and 6 bases stayed unmatched.

The chain joins TRBV29-1 to TRBJ1-1; 8 nucleotides line up with TRBD1. V gave up 7 bases and J gave up 0 bases; unmatched junction bases: 7. Germline V gives CDR1 SQVTM, CDR2 ANQGSEA. The CDR3 loop spans 14 amino acids. The CDR3 sequence: CSADGQGMNTEAFF. For the CDR3, the DNA is TGCAGCGCCGATGGACAGGGAATGAACACTGAAGCTTTCTTT.

The V and J genes are TRBV30 and TRBJ2-7, with TRBD2 identical over 10 bases. The CDR3 is 14 residues long. In germline, CDR1 is GTSNPN, CDR2 SVGIG (reference sequence). V was pared by 0 bases and J by 6 bases, with 5 bases of the junction left unmatched. The CDR3 loop is CAWSVLAGASEQYF. The CDR3 DNA follows: TGTGCCTGGAGTGTCCTAGCGGGAGCGAGCGAGCAGTACTTC. Filled out from reference TRBV30 and TRBJ2-7, the complete variable domain reads SQTIHQWPATLVQPVGSPLSLECTVEGTSNPNLYWYRQAAGRGLQLLFYSVGIGQISSEVPQNLSASRPQDRQFILSSKKLLLSDSGFYLCAWSVLAGASEQYFGPGTRLTVT.

The chain combines TRBV5-4 with TRBJ2-5; 7 positions match TRBD1. V shed 4 bases and J 5 bases; nucleotides not matched to a gene: 5. The CDR3 covers 13 residues. The germline V gene has CDR1 SGHNT and CDR2 YYREEE (reference sequence). In DNA form, the CDR3 reads TGTGCCAGCAGCACCGGACAGGATGAGACCCAGTACTTC. It yields the protein CASSTGQDETQYF. The full variable domain, with the rest looked up from reference TRBV5-4 and TRBJ2-5, is ETGVTQSPTHLIKTRGQQVTLRCSSQSGHNTVSWYQQALGQGPQFIFQYYREEENGRGNFPPRFSGLQFPNYSSELNVNALELDDSALYLCASSTGQDETQYFGPGTRLLVL.

This clone was observed once. This chain uses TRBV11-2 with TRBJ2-2, with a tentative D call TRBD1 (6 bases). The germline V gene has CDR1 SGHAT and CDR2 FQNNGV. V lost 0 bases to trimming and J lost 4 bases, with 9 bases between them. The length of the CDR3 is 15 residues. The CDR3, as DNA: TGTGCCAGCAGCTTAGATACAGGGTCCACCGGGGAGCTGTTTTTT. Its protein product is CASSLDTGSTGELFF.

The rearrangement joins TRBV25-1 to TRBJ1-2; 9 nucleotides line up with TRBD1. The CDR3 loop spans 14 amino acids. Per the germline V gene, CDR1 is MGHDK and CDR2 is SYGVNS. V gave up 3 bases and J gave up 9 bases; unmatched junction bases: 8. The CDR3 here is CASSDAGTGQRYTF. The CDR3 nucleotides read TGTGCCAGCAGTGACGCCGGGACAGGGCAGCGCTACACCTTC.

The gene calls are TRBV9 and TRBJ1-1; D is ambiguous. In germline, CDR1 is SGDLS, CDR2 YYNGEE. V dropped 0 bases and J dropped 6 bases, with 12 bases sitting between them. The CDR3 spans 14 residues. The CDR3 here is CASSVVTPGSEAFF. DNA of the CDR3: TGTGCCAGCAGCGTAGTTACTCCGGGTTCTGAAGCTTTCTTT.

This clone appeared once. This chain connects TRBV28 to TRBJ1-1; perhaps TRBD1 as D (5 bases). Germline V gene data show CDR1 as MDHEN and CDR2 as SYDVKM. The CDR3 spans 15 residues. Trimming stripped 2 bases from V and 6 bases from J, with 16 bases between. CDR3 loop: CASSLGGVETPEAFF. The DNA of the CDR3 is TGTGCCAGCAGTTTAGGGGGGGTGGAAACTCCTGAAGCTTTCTTT.

V and J are TRBV29-1 and TRBJ2-2, with 8 bases matching TRBD1. The V segment lost 8 bases and the J segment 4 bases; nucleotides outside the gene matches: 15. Germline lookup yields CDR1 SQVTM and CDR2 ANQGSEA. The length of the CDR3 is 16 residues. CDR3 protein: CSLLGGQGLGTGELFF. CDR3 coding DNA: TGCAGCCTTCTGGGAGGACAGGGACTTGGCACCGGGGAGCTGTTTTTT.

The V and J genes are TRBV6-6 and TRBJ2-1, with TRBD1 identical over 8 bases. The CDR3 sequence is 15 residues long. Germline CDR1 MNHNY, CDR2 SVGAGI (reference sequence). With 6 bases clipped from V and 2 bases from J, the junction kept 6 bases outside the gene matches. DNA for the CDR3: TGTGCCAGCAGCTCGCAGGGGGCTGCCTACAATGAGCAGTTCTTC. It translates to CASSSQGAAYNEQFF.

This chain joins TRBV27 and TRBJ2-4; 9 bases align to TRBD2. This CDR3 is 16 amino acids long. Looked up from germline, CDR1 is MNHEY and CDR2 is SMNVEV (reference sequence). Trimming cost V 3 bases and J 3 bases; bases outside gene matches: 6. The CDR3 region is CASSLSGGRGKNIQYF. In nucleotides, the CDR3 is TGTGCCAGCAGTTTGAGCGGGGGGAGAGGCAAAAACATTCAGTACTTC.

The rearrangement links TRBV11-3 to TRBJ2-5; 7 nucleotides match TRBD1. Trimming cost V 0 bases and J 3 bases; bases outside gene matches: 4. The CDR3 spans 15 residues. Germline V gene lookup returns CDR1 SGHNT and CDR2 YENEEA. The DNA of the CDR3 is TGTGCCAGCAGCTTAGAAGGGGGCCCTGAAGAGACCCAGTACTTC. Translation: CASSLEGGPEETQYF. Full variable domain (remainder filled in from reference TRBV11-3 and TRBJ2-5): EAGVVQSPRYKIIEKKQPVAFWCNPISGHNTLYWYLQNLGQGPELLIRYENEEAVDDSQLPKDRFSAERLKGVDSTLKIQPAELGDSAVYLCASSLEGGPEETQYFGPGTRLLVL.

The V call is TRBV7-3, the J call TRBJ2-3, with 10 bases lining up with TRBD2. V dropped 5 bases and J dropped 3; count of bases not matched to a gene: 8. Germline CDR1 and CDR2: SGHTA and FQGTGA. The CDR3 has 16 residues. The CDR3 sequence: CASSLSAGGVTDTQYF. CDR3 in DNA: TGTGCCAGCAGCCTCTCAGCGGGAGGGGTAACAGATACGCAGTATTTT.

V usage is TRBV10-3 and J usage is TRBJ1-1, with 7 bases aligning to TRBD1. Germline assignment: CDR1 ENHRY and CDR2 SYGVKD. Trimming took 8 bases from V and 5 from J; bases not matched to a gene: 11. The CDR3 has 14 amino acids. The CDR3 sequence is CAIGSGGILTEAFF. The CDR3 nucleotides are TGTGCCATCGGCTCAGGGGGAATTTTGACTGAAGCTTTCTTT.

This clone was detected only a few times. The chain joins TRBV7-2 to TRBJ1-6; tentatively, D is TRBD1 (5 bases). The CDR3 length is 15 residues. The V end lost 1 base, the J end lost 6 bases, and 10 bases lay between the germline ends. Germline CDR1 is SGHTA and CDR2 is FQGNSA. DNA of the CDR3: TGTGCCAGCAGCTTAGACCGCGACAGTAATTCACCCCTCCACTTT. It codes for CASSLDRDSNSPLHF.

The V call is TRBV19, the J call TRBJ1-2, with unresolved D. Germline V CDR1 and CDR2: LNHDA, SQIVND (reference sequence). V lost 7 bases and J lost 11, with 32 bases in between. The CDR3 runs 17 residues. The CDR3: CASTLGPTRKPLEGYTF. The CDR3, as DNA: TGTGCCAGTACCCTCGGACCGACCCGTAAGCCGTTAGAGGGTTACACCTTC.

V and J are TRBV6-4 and TRBJ2-2, with D perhaps matching TRBD2 (5 bases). This CDR3 region has 14 residues. Germline assignment: CDR1 MRHNA and CDR2 SNTAGT. V was clipped by 8 bases and J by 6 bases, with 16 bases between them. CDR3 DNA sequence: TGTGCCAGCCGTTCCTCGGGGAATTCCGGGGAGCTGTTTTTT. Its protein product is CASRSSGNSGELFF.

This clone was counted a few times. The chain is built from TRBV6-5 and TRBJ2-4, with D maybe TRBD1 (6 bases). This CDR3 has 15 amino acids. From germline, CDR1 is MNHEY and CDR2 SVGAGI. Between the trimmed V and J ends, which lost 6 bases and 0 bases, there was a span of 12 bases. DNA for the CDR3: TGTGCCAGCAGCCTTCGGACAGTAGCCAAAAACATTCAGTACTTC. Translation: CASSLRTVAKNIQYF.

The genes are TRBV6-6 and TRBJ2-3, with a weak D call TRBD2 (6 bases). This CDR3 region has 15 residues. Per germline, CDR1 MNHNY and CDR2 SVGAGI (reference sequence). V lost 5 bases to trimming and J lost 1 base, with 13 bases between them. In DNA, the CDR3 is TGTGCCAGCAGTGGGACTTCTATCCGCACAGATACGCAGTATTTT. This sequence encodes CASSGTSIRTDTQYF.

The V and J genes are TRBV20-1 and TRBJ2-3; 9 bases match TRBD2. CDR3 size: 16 residues. Germline CDR1 reads DFQATT; CDR2 reads SNEGSKA (reference sequence). The ends lost 3 bases at V and 5 bases at J; junction bases unmatched: 12. The CDR3 reads CSASEGTSIDGDTQYF. CDR3 sequence (DNA): TGCAGTGCTAGTGAGGGGACTAGCATCGATGGAGATACGCAGTATTTT.

This chain joins TRBV28 and TRBJ2-2, with 14 bases identical to TRBD2. The V and J ends lost 10 bases and 3 bases, in that order; junction bases with no gene match: 4. Germline assignment: CDR1 MDHEN and CDR2 SYDVKM. This CDR3 is built from 15 residues. CDR3 in amino acids: CATATSGRDTGELFF. CDR3 nucleotide sequence: TGTGCCACCGCGACTAGCGGGAGGGACACCGGGGAGCTGTTTTTT.